This T cell receptor beta chain was profiled in a study of blood T cell repertoires in COVID-19. About the research overall: T cells, B-cell-depleted T cells, or PBMCs supplied cDNA or gDNA.

TCRdb's copy holds only in-frame clones and misses some; the assay was immunoSEQ multiplex PCR. The sample includes roughly 200,000 clones, 87% of them seen just once. Germline lookup yields CDR1 SGHRS and CDR2 YFSETQ. CDR3 length equals 16 residues. J was trimmed by 4 bases and V by 4 bases; bases with no gene match: 8. Those enrolled, adults aged about 18 to 95 years, came from some 23 US areas. The receptor was derived from a man aged 18 to 29 with acute COVID-19. Sequencing was performed on PBMCs or T cells enriched from blood (not recorded which). The chain uses TRBV5-1 and TRBJ2-6, with 7 bases matching TRBD1. The CDR3 nucleotides read TGCGCCAGCAGCGGGACAGAGGCTGCGGGGGCCAACGTCCTGACTTTC. Residues: CASSGTEAAGANVLTF.